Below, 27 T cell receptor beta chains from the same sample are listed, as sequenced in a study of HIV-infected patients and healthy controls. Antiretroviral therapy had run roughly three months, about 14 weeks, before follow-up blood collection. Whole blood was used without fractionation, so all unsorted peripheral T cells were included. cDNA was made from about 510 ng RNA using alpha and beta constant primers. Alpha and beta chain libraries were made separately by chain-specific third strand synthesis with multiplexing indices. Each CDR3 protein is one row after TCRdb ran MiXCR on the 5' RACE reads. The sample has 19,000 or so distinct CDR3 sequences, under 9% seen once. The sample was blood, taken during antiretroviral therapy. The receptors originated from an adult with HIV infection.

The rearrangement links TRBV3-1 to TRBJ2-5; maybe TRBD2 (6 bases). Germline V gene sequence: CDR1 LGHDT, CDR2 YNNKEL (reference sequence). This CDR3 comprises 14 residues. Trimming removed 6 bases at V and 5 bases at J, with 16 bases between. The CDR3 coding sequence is TGTGCCAGCAGAAATAGCGGTAGAGGGGAGACCCAGTACTTC. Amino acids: CASRNSGRGETQYF.

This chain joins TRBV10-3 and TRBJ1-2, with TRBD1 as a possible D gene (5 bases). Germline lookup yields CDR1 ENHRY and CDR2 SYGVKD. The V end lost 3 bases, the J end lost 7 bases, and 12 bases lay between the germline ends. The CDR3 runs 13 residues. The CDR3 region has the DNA TGTGCCATCAGTGACGGTGGGGCTAGTGGCTACACCTTC. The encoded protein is CAISDGGASGYTF.

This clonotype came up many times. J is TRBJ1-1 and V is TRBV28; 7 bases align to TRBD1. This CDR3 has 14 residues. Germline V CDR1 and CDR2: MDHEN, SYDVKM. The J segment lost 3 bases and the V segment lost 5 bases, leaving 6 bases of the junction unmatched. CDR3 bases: TGTGCCAGCAGTAGGGACAGATCCTACACTGAAGCTTTCTTT. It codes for CASSRDRSYTEAFF. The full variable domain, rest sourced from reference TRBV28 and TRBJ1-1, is DVKVTQSSRYLVKRTGEKVFLECVQDMDHENMFWYRQDPGLGLRLIYFSYDVKMKEKGDIPEGYSVSREKKERFSLILESASTNQTSMYLCASSRDRSYTEAFFGQGTRLTVV.

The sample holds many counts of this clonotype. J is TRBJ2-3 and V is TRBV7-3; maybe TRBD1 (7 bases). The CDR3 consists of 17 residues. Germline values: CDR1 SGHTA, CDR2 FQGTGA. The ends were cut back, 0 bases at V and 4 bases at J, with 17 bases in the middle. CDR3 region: CASSLTGWAGGSDTQYF. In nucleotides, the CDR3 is TGTGCCAGCAGCTTAACGGGGTGGGCAGGGGGGTCAGATACGCAGTATTTT.

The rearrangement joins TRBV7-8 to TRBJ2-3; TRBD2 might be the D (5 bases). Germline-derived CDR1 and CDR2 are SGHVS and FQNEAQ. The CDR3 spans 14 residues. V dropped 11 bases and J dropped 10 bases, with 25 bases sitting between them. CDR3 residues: CAVKAGLDSLAQYF. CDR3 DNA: TGTGCCGTGAAAGCTGGACTGGACTCATTAGCGCAGTATTTT.

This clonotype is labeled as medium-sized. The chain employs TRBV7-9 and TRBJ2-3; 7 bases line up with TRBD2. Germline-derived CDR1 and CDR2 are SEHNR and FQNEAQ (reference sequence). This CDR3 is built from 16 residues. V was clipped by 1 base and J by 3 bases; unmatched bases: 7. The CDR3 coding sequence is TGTGCCAGCAGCTTAGAGGGCGGGAGCTTTACAGATACGCAGTATTTT. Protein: CASSLEGGSFTDTQYF.

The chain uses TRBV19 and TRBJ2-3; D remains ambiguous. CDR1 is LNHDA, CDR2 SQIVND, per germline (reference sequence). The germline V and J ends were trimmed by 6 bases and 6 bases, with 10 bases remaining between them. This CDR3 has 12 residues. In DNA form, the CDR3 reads TGTGCCAGTAGCCCCCGCCAGGATACGCAGTATTTT. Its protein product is CASSPRQDTQYF.

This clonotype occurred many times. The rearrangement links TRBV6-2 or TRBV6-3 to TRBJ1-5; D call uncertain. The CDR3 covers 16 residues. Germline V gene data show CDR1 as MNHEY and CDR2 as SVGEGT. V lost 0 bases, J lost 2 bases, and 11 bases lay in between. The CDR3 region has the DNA TGTGCCAGCAGTTACTCCCGGCAGGCGGGCAATCAGCCCCAGCATTTT. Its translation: CASSYSRQAGNQPQHF.

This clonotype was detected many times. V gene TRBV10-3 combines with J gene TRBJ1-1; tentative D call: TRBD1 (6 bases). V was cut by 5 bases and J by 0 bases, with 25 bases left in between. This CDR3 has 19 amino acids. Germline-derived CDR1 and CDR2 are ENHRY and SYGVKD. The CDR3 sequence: CAISPSHLTGSGVNTEAFF. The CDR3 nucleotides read TGTGCCATCAGTCCATCTCACTTGACAGGTTCGGGGGTGAACACTGAAGCTTTCTTT.

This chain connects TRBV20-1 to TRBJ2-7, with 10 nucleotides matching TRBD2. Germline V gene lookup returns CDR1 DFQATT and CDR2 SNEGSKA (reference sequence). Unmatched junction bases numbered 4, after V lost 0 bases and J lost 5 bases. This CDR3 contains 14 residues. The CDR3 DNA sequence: TGCAGTGCTAGAGATCTAGCGGGGGACCACGAGCAGTACTTC. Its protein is CSARDLAGDHEQYF.

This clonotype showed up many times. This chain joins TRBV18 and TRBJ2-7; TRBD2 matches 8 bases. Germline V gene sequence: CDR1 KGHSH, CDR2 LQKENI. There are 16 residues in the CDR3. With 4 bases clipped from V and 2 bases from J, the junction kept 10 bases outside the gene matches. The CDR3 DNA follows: TGTGCCAGCTCACTACAAAGCGGGGGAACTGCCTACGAGCAGTACTTC. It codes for CASSLQSGGTAYEQYF.

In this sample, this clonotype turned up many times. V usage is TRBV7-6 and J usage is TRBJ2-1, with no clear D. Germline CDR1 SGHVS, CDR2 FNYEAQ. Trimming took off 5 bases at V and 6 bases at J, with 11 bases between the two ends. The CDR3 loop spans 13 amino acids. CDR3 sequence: CASSIDSINEQFF. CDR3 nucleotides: TGTGCCAGCAGCATAGACTCCATCAATGAGCAGTTCTTC.

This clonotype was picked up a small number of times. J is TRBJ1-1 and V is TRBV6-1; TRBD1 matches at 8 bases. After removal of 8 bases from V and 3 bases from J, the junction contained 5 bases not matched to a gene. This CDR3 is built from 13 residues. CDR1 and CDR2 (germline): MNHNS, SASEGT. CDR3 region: CASGAGGHTEAFF. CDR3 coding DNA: TGTGCCAGCGGTGCAGGGGGCCACACTGAAGCTTTCTTT.

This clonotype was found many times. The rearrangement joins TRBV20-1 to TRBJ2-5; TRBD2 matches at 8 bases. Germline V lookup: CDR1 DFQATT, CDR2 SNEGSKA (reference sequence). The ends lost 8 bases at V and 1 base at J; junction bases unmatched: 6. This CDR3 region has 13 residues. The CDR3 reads CSPAGTSQETQYF. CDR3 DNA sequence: TGCAGTCCCGCCGGGACTAGCCAAGAGACCCAGTACTTC.

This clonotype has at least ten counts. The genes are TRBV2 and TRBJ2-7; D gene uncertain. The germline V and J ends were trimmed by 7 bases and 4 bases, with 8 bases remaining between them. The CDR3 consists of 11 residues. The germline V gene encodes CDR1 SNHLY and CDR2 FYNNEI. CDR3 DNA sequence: TGTGCCAGCACGCGGAGTTACGAGCAGTACTTC. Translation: CASTRSYEQYF.

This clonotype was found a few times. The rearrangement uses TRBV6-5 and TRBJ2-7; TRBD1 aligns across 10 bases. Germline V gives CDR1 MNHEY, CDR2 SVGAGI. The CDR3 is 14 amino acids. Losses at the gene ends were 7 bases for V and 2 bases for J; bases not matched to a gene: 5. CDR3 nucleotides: TGTGCCAGCAATCAGGGGACAGGGGCCTACGAGCAGTACTTC. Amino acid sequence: CASNQGTGAYEQYF.

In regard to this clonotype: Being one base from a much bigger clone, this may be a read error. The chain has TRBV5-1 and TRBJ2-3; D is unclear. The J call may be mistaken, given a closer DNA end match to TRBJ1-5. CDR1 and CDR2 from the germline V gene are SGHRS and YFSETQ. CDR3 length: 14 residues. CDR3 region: CASSVTSGVDTQHF. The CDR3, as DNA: TGCGCCAGCAGCGTTACTAGCGGGGTTGATACGCAGCATTTT.

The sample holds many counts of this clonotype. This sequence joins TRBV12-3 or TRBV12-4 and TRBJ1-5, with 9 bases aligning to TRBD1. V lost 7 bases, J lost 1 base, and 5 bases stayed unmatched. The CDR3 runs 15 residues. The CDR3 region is CASTKGQGSNQPQHF. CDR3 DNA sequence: TGTGCCAGCACAAAGGGACAGGGAAGCAATCAGCCCCAGCATTTT.

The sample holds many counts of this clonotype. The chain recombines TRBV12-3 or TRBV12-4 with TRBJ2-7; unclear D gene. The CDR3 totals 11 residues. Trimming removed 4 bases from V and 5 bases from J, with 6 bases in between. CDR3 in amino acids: CASSSIHEQYF. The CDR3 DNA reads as TGTGCCAGCAGTTCGATACACGAGCAGTACTTC.

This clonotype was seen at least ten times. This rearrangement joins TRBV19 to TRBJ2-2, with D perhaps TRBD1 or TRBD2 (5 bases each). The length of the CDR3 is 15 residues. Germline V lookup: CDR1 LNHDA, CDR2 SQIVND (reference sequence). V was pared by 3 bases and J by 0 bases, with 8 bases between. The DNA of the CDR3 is TGTGCCAGTAGTATCGGGACCGCGAACACCGGGGAGCTGTTTTTT. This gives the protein CASSIGTANTGELFF.

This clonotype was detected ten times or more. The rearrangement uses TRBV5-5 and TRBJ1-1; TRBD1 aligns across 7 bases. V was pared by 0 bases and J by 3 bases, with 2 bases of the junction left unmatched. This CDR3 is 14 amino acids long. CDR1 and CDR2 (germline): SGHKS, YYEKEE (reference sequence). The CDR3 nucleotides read TGTGCCAGCAGCTTGGAGGGGGCGGACACTGAAGCTTTCTTT. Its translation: CASSLEGADTEAFF.

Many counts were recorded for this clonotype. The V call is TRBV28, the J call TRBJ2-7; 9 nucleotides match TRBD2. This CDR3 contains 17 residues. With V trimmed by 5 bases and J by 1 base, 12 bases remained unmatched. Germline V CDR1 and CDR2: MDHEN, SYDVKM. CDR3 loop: CASSTNVGTSRSYEQYF. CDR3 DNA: TGTGCCAGCAGTACAAACGTGGGGACTAGCAGGTCCTACGAGCAGTACTTC.

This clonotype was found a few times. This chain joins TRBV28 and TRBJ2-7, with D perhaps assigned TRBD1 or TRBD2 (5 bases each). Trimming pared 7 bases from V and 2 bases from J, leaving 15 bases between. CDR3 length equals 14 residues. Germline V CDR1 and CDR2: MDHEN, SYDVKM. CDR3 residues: CASTVPGPAYEQYF. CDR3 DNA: TGTGCCAGCACCGTCCCGGGACCTGCCTACGAGCAGTACTTC.

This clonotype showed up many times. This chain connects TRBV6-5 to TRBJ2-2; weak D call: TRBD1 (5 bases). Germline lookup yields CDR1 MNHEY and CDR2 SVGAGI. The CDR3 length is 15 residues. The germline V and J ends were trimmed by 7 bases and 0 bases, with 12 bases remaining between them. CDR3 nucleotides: TGTGCCAGCACTAGACAGCCAGCGAACACCGGGGAGCTGTTTTTT. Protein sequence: CASTRQPANTGELFF.

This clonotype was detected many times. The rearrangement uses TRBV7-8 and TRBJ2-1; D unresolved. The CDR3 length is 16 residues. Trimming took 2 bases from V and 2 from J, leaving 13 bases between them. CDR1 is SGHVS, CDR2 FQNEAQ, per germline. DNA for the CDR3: TGTGCCAGCAGCTTACCTTCGGGCTCCACCTACAATGAGCAGTTCTTC. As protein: CASSLPSGSTYNEQFF.

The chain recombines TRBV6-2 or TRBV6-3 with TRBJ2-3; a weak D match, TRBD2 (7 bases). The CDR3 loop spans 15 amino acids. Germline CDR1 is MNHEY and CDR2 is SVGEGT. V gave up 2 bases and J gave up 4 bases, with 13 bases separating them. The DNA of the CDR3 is TGTGCCAGCAGTTACCGAGGGGGGGCCGCAGATACGCAGTATTTT. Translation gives CASSYRGGAADTQYF.

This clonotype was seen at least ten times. The CDR3 nucleotides are TGTGCCAGCAGTTCCGGACAGGGTAATGAAAAACTGTTTTTT. Translation: CASSSGQGNEKLFF. The chain is built from TRBV6-6 and TRBJ1-4; 8 bases match TRBD1. The germline gives CDR1 MNHNY, CDR2 SVGAGI (reference sequence). V trimming: 4 bases; J trimming: 4 bases; junction bases outside the gene matches: 2. CDR3 length equals 14 residues.